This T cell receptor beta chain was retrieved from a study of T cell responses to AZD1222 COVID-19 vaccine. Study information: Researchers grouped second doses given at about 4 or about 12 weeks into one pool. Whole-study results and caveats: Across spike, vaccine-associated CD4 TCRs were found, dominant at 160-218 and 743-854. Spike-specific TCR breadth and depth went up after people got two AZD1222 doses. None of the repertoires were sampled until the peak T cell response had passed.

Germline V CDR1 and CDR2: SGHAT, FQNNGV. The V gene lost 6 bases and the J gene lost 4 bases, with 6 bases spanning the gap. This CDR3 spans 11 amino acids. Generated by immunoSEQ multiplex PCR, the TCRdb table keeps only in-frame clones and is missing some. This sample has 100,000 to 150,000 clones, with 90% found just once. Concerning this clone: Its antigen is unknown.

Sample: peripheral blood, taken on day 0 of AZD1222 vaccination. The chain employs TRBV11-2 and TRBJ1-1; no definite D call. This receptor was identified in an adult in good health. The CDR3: CASSPRTEAFF. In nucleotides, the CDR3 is TGTGCCAGCAGTCCCCGCACTGAAGCTTTCTTT. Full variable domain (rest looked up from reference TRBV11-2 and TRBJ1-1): EAGVAQSPRYKIIEKRQSVAFWCNPISGHATLYWYQQILGQGPKLLIQFQNNGVVDDSQLPKDRFSAERLKGVDSTLKIQPAKLEDSAVYLCASSPRTEAFFGQGTRLTVV.